Listed below are T cell receptor beta chains from one sample, sequenced in a study of OX40 agonist ivuxolimab in advanced cancers. Method: immunoSEQ multiplex PCR; TCRdb's copy keeps in-frame clones and lacks some. In the table there are fewer than 75,000 clones, roughly nine tenths of which are singletons. The source material was CD4+ or CD8+ T cells sorted from blood, sampled in a trial of the OX40 agonist ivuxolimab. All receptors come from an adult with an advanced solid tumor such as melanoma, head and neck, liver or kidney cancer. Each CDR3 is given with its conserved first and last residue. The order of the fields is clone size, J gene, V gene, D gene, CDR3 DNA, CDR3 protein. A D gene is named only where the DNA matches it firmly. Clone size is stated in some rows and not others, as once, few, many or a class when expanded.

. TRBJ1-4 TRBV5-6 TRBD1 TGTGCCAGCAGCAGGGGGCTGAATGAAAAACTGTTTTTT CASSRGLNEKLFF
. TRBJ2-1 TRBV5-6 TRBD2 TGTGCCAGCAGCCCTGGCCAGCGGGGTTACAATGAGCAGTTCTTC CASSPGQRGYNEQFF
. TRBJ2-2 TRBV13 TRBD1 TGTGCCAGCAGCCCACGGACAGGGGGGACCGGGGAGCTGTTTTTT CASSPRTGGTGELFF
. TRBJ2-3 TRBV19 . TGTGCCAGTAGTATTGGGGCGGGTCACCGCACAGATACGCAGTATTTT CASSIGAGHRTDTQYF
. TRBJ2-2 TRBV30 TRBD2 TGTGCGGGTGCGGGACTAGCTTATACCGGGGAGCTGTTTTTT CAGAGLAYTGELFF
. TRBJ2-7 TRBV28 TRBD1 TGTGCCATTCGAGGACAGGGACCCTACGAGCAGTACTTC CAIRGQGPYEQYF
. TRBJ2-1 TRBV5-1 TRBD2 TGCGCCAGCAGCATAGGACCGGGACTAGCGGGAACCAATGAGCAGTTCTTC CASSIGPGLAGTNEQFF
. TRBJ2-2 TRBV27 TRBD1 TGTGCCAGCAGGCGACAGGGGGCGGTTGGGGAGCTGTTTTTT CASRRQGAVGELFF
. TRBJ2-1 TRBV30 TRBD2 TGTGCCTGGGGGGGACTAGCCGGTGAGCAGTTCTTC CAWGGLAGEQFF
. TRBJ1-1 TRBV19 TRBD1 TGTGCCAGTAGTCCCGACAGGGCGGACACTGAAGCTTTCTTT CASSPDRADTEAFF
. TRBJ2-2 TRBV19 TRBD1 TGTGCCAGTAGTATACAGGGGGCGAACACCGGGGAGCTGTTTTTT CASSIQGANTGELFF
. TRBJ2-7 TRBV11-2 TRBD2 TGTGCCAGCAGCCCAATAGGACTAGCAACCTACGAGCAGTACTTC CASSPIGLATYEQYF
. TRBJ2-7 TRBV16 TRBD2 TGTGCCAGCAGCCTCCCAGGGGGGGGACTAGCTCCCTACGAGCAGTACTTC CASSLPGGGLAPYEQYF
. TRBJ1-4 TRBV7-9 . TGTGCCAGCAGCTCCCAAAGGGTTGAAAAACTGTTTTTT CASSSQRVEKLFF
few TRBJ1-2 TRBV7-9 . TGTGCCAGCAGCCGCAGGGACACGCCTAACTATGGCTACACCTTC CASSRRDTPNYGYTF
. TRBJ1-1 TRBV5-1 TRBD1 TGCGCCAGCAGGGCGGGGCGGGACAGGGGAGTGAACACTGAAGCTTTCTTT CASRAGRDRGVNTEAFF
. TRBJ2-1 TRBV6-5 . TGTGCCAGCAGTTACTCGGTAGCTCGCAATGAGCAGTTCTTC CASSYSVARNEQFF
few TRBJ1-2 TRBV7-2 TRBD1 TGTGCCAGCAGCCCGCAGACAGGGGGCGGAGGTGGCTACACCTTC CASSPQTGGGGGYTF
. TRBJ2-5 TRBV29-1 . TGCAGCGTGACAGGACCCCAAGAGACCCAGTACTTC CSVTGPQETQYF
. TRBJ2-7 TRBV28 . TGTGCCAGCGGTGAGGCAGGGCGCTACGAGCAGTACTTC CASGEAGRYEQYF
once TRBJ2-1 TRBV18 TRBD1 TGTGCCAGCTCACGAGGGGGACAGTACAATGAGCAGTTCTTC CASSRGGQYNEQFF
. TRBJ2-1 TRBV10-3 . TGTGCCATCAGTTCCGATAGACGGAGCCAGCGGACCTACAATGAGCAGTTCTTC CAISSDRRSQRTYNEQFF
. TRBJ1-2 TRBV29-1 . TGCAGCGTTGAAGGGTTACGTCCAGGGCCCTATGGCTACACCTTC CSVEGLRPGPYGYTF
. TRBJ1-2 TRBV7-6 . TGTGCCAGCAGCCAGTGGGCCCAGGCCACCTATGGCTACACCTTC CASSQWAQATYGYTF
. TRBJ2-1 TRBV2 . TGTGCCAGCAGCCCCCAAGGACGGACCTACAATGAGCAGTTCTTC CASSPQGRTYNEQFF
. TRBJ2-3 TRBV15 TRBD1 TGTGCCACCAGCACAGGGACAGCAGATACGCAGTATTTT CATSTGTADTQYF
. TRBJ2-1 TRBV19 TRBD2 TGTGCCAGTAGTTCCTTTTTCGGGGGGAATGAGCAGTTCTTC CASSSFFGGNEQFF
. TRBJ2-2 TRBV5-1 . TGCGCCAGCAGCGAGGCCGCGGCGAACACCGGGGAGCTGTTTTTT CASSEAAANTGELFF
. TRBJ1-4 TRBV6-5 . TGTGCCAGCAGTTCGGGACGGAATGAAAAACTGTTTTTT CASSSGRNEKLFF
. TRBJ2-1 TRBV11-3 . TGTGCCAGCAGCTTAGGTGGGGCGAGTGGGTCCTACAATGAGCAGTTCTTC CASSLGGASGSYNEQFF
. TRBJ2-1 TRBV4-1 . TGCGCCAGCAGCCAAATCGGGAGCGGCAATGAGCAGTTCTTC CASSQIGSGNEQFF
. TRBJ1-5 TRBV4-1 . TGCGCCAGCAGCCGAGAAGGCAATCAGCCCCAGCATTTT CASSREGNQPQHF
. TRBJ2-7 TRBV19 TRBD1 TGTGCCAGTAGTAGTGGGACAGGGGGGGGCTACGAGCAGTACTTC CASSSGTGGGYEQYF
. TRBJ1-4 TRBV5-4 TRBD1 TGTGCCAGCAGCCCCCGGACAGGGGGTCATGAAAAACTGTTTTTT CASSPRTGGHEKLFF
. TRBJ1-5 TRBV27 TRBD1 TGTGCCAGCAGGCCGATTGAGGGGGCCAATCAGCCCCAGCATTTT CASRPIEGANQPQHF
. TRBJ2-2 TRBV4-1 . TGCGCCAGCAGCCGTGTGGGGCCGGGCACCGGGGAGCTGTTTTTT CASSRVGPGTGELFF